Detailed here is one T cell receptor beta chain. There is no known antigen for this receptor. No clone much larger than this one lies a single base away; base qualities are absent. The library was prepared using the immunoSEQ multiplex PCR assay. For the multiplex PCR, a mixture combining 60 forward primers for TCR Vbeta segments and 13 reverse primers for TCR Jbeta segments was used. Amplification of the CDR3 region of rearranged TCR beta genes was performed with a multiplex PCR assay on genomic DNA. Amplified TCR beta libraries were sequenced as 87-base-pair reads on the Illumina HiSeq System. Per the original workflow: A later analysis counted some 74 million unique TCR beta chains across the roughly 700 repertoires, and around 9.9 million of these chains were shared by at least two donors. A nearest-neighbor algorithm error-corrected the raw reads and collapsed the reads into unique sequences, merging closely related sequences to remove PCR and sequencing errors. CDR3 sequences were aligned to IMGT reference sequences to assign V, D and J gene segments. For a sequence to be retained, a match of at least six nucleotides was required to both a V gene segment and a J gene segment. A rearrangement counted as productive if the CDR3 had no stop codons and remained in frame with V and J, and every other rearrangement counted as non-productive. Following IMGT convention, CDR3 was defined as the stretch from the second conserved V-encoded cysteine to the conserved J-encoded phenylalanine. Sequences without an unambiguous match to a single V gene segment were excluded from the earlier analysis of several hundred of the donors. In an earlier analysis of several hundred of the donors, V segments were called functional above 56.7% productive rearrangements and were called segregating when the between-donor standard deviation exceeded 5%. A statistical classification framework was built for diagnosing cytomegalovirus status from the catalog of TCR beta chain sequences. V and J gene assignment, in a later analysis, came from comparing TCR nucleotide sequences with IMGT/GENE-DB human TR gene sequences. In a later analysis, CDR3 sequences and most-parsimonious VDJ recombination scenarios were assigned using the TCRdist pipeline. In a later analysis, each TCR beta chain was defined by its CDR3 amino acid sequence together with its V-gene family, and reads without a unique V-gene family were excluded. As a way to deal with suspected cross-contamination and a sequencing artifact, a later analysis dropped roughly 620 nucleotide sequences that were highly shared and had low generation probability. For each public chain, a later analysis derived a clonal expansion index from normalized ranks of inferred template counts within each repertoire. In a later analysis, generation probabilities were computed with a VDJ recombination model fitted to out-of-frame rearrangements, and the resulting probabilities were checked against IGoR. In a later analysis, TCR-TCR, TCR-HLA and TCR-CMV co-occurrence was scored with hypergeometric tests, and a repertoire-size bias correction was applied to TCR pairs. False discovery rates were estimated in a later analysis by permuting HLA or CMV assignments 20 times. In a later analysis, co-occurring TCRs were grouped using DBSCAN, and TCRdist sequence similarity was added for clustering within HLA-allele-positive subsets. Repertoires with fewer than 30,000 or more than 120,000 public chains were left out of co-occurrence clustering, as were about 5 repertoires with anomalous nucleotide sharing. This is the immuneACCESS table as TCRdb keeps it, with only in-frame sequences that have V and J called. A part of the clones is gone; compared with another copy, unresolved V genes explain less than half, and the rest is unexplained. V, J and clone size derive from that table, while D and trimming were established from the DNA sequence. The sample table shows around 80,000 clones, and around 9.1% are seen once. Approximately 25% of the sample goes to the ten largest clones.

Per the germline V gene, SGHAT is the CDR1 and FQNNGV is the CDR2. Including the terminal cysteine and phenylalanine, the CDR3 comprises 14 residues. The only DNA kept is the CDR3, 42 bases in frame from the first base. Clipping removes 5 bases from V and 4 bases from J, with 5 as the unmatched junction base count. The cohort was made up of several hundred healthy bone marrow donors. At the time of sampling, every cohort member was nominally healthy, though immune exposures that went unrecorded were likely present. The donor was CMV seropositive and was included in the group of about 290 seropositive cohort members. A peripheral blood sample was collected from each donor, and TCR beta sequencing was performed on peripheral blood mononuclear cells. The Qiagen DNeasy Blood Extraction Kit was used to extract genomic DNA from the blood cell samples. This specimen belongs to a study of cytomegalovirus exposure and HLA in healthy donors (dated by TCRdb to 2017 to 2019). Background for the entire study: An earlier analysis of approximately 640 of the donors reported approximately 300 Gb of sequence data and more than 90 million unique TCR beta sequences from roughly 200 million T cells. Around 320 gigabases of sequencing data and approximately 80 million unique TCR sequences were included in an early release covering several hundred HLA-typed donors. Of the 300 to 450 genotyped donors, roughly 80% were placed in the genetic ancestry cluster associated with self-reported Caucasian donors. The aim of the study was to test whether cataloging public T cell receptors could identify signatures of past pathogen exposure. The T cell repertoires of 670 or so subjects were profiled by immunosequencing and related to cytomegalovirus serostatus. Along with the roughly 700-subject first cohort, a separate validation cohort of over a hundred different subjects was used. To predict cytomegalovirus infection status, the study combined high-throughput TCR immunosequencing, statistical association of individual TCRs with disease status, and machine learning. A later analysis re-analyzed previously published TCR beta repertoires from roughly 690 donors and added high-resolution HLA genotyping to study TCR occurrence patterns. The later analysis used no new phenotypic data to find candidate immune exposures, relying instead on TCR beta sequences and their occurrence across donors. In an earlier analysis of about 590 of the donors, high-throughput TCR beta sequencing was used to judge whether each TCR beta V gene segment behaved as functional or pseudogenic. Donor age, sex, ethnicity and CMV serostatus were collected together with the repertoire data. Genome-wide SNP genotypes for about 60% of the roughly 670 donors were used in a later genetic analysis, which treated that subset as a discovery cohort. Every repertoire in the discovery cohort had been generated on one and the same sequencing platform. HLA typing covered class I and class II loci at four-digit resolution. The number of typed donors differed by locus: about 629-630 for A, B, C, DRB1 and DQB1; approximately 520 for DQA1; 606 for DPA1; and about 450 for DPB1. Roughly 5 DR-DQ haplotypes were handled as single units for association and clustering, since linkage in the cohort was strong. Among 398 genotyped donors of the cohort, an average of approximately 230,000 unique TCR beta nucleotide sequences were sequenced per donor, roughly 20% of them non-productive.

Results the study describes overall, beyond this receptor: In an earlier analysis of fewer than 750 of the donors, most TCR beta V segments were observed in productive rearrangements about 87% or about 30% of the time, broadly matching IMGT annotations. Strong co-occurrence of HLA alleles, especially DR and DQ, made assigning TCR associations to individual alleles difficult. The presence/absence analyses assumed that sequencing depth was roughly uniform across donors, and that assumption may not be true. Compared with equally common non-associated chains, HLA-associated TCR beta chains in a later analysis were more clonally expanded and had lower generation probabilities. It was suggested by the authors that the approach could potentially be generalized to other disease states and immunological phenotypes. Cytomegalovirus status was reported to be diagnosed by the classifier with high specificity and sensitivity in both the original and validation cohorts. Linkage disequilibrium might explain the correlated functional status among segregating V segments, but an unknown experimental factor could not be ruled out. The cohort was sequenced for TCR beta chains only, and without alpha or paired-chain data the features that could be detected were limited. The 87-base-pair reads could not distinguish some IMGT-functional V segments, including TRBV6-2 and TRBV6-3, so those segments were excluded. The study gave a list of 150 to 200 TCR beta chains associated with cytomegalovirus. Most CMV-associated TCR beta chains appeared to be HLA-restricted in a later analysis, and the HLA associations seemed to be driven largely by CMV exposure. Several of the top co-occurrence clusters appeared to be linked to parvovirus B19, influenza, CMV and Epstein-Barr virus, according to a later analysis. A later analysis associated some 17,000 TCR beta sequences with specific HLA alleles at a false discovery rate of 0.05. The only immune exposure information available for the cohort was CMV serostatus. A further reported finding was that TCR beta sequences accurately predicted the HLA-A and HLA-B alleles for most subjects in the first cohort. A later genetic analysis associated a missense DCLRE1C variant with V-gene and J-gene trimming of TCR beta chains, and an independent cohort replicated the association. While some public TCRs were present in many individuals, most TCR sequences turned up only very rarely across donors. HLA typing was unavailable for some donors at each locus, so association tests used only the typed subset. Because counts were too low, more than 15 rarely observed V segments, including chromosome 9 orphons, were excluded from the earlier analysis of 587 of the donors. A later genetic analysis reported fewer N-insertions in productive TCRs among donors in an Asian-associated ancestry cluster than the approximately 670-donor mean. The sequencing pipeline was judged likely to have produced a cluster of highly shared sequence variants as a technical artifact. In vitro tests confirmed that a few of the cytomegalovirus-associated TCR beta chains recognize cytomegalovirus antigens. According to a later analysis, TCR association rates differed among HLA loci, with DRB1 alleles showing the most associated TCRs and HLA-C alleles showing the fewest.

The receptor comes from a man between 60 and 70 years old in good health and CMV-seropositive. The sample taken for sequencing was PBMCs. The sequence joins TRBV11-2 to TRBJ2-3; 8 junctional bases match TRBD2. The CDR3 reads CASSPGLGSDTQYF. The DNA sequence is TGTGCCAGCAGCCCGGGACTAGGGTCAGATACGCAGTATTTT.